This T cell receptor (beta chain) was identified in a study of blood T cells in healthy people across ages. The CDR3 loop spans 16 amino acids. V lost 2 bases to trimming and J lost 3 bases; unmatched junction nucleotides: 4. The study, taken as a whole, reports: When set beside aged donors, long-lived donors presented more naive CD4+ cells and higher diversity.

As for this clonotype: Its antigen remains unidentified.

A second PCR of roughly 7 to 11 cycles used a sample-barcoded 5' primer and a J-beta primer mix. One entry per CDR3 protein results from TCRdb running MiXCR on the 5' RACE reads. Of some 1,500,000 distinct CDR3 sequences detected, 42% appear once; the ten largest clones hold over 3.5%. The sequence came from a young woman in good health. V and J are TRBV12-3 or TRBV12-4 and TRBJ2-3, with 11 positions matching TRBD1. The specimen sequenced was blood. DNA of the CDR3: TGTGCCAGCAGTTTACCGGGACAGGGGGTAACAGATACGCAGTATTTT. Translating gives CASSLPGQGVTDTQYF.